This T cell receptor (beta chain) was sequenced during a study of T-cell reconstitution after alpha-beta-depleted transplantation in children (dated by TCRdb to the mid-2010s). About the investigation overall: T-cell immune reconstitution after TCRalphabeta/CD19-depleted allogeneic hematopoietic cell transplantation in children was quantitatively tracked in the study by means of TCR repertoire profiling.

V and J are trimmed by 7 bases and 6 bases, and the gene matches miss 17 bases of the junction. The CDR3 covers 16 residues, taking in both the cysteine and the phenylalanine. Here the CDR3 DNA is all that survives: 48 bases in frame from base 1. Based on the germline V gene (reference sequence), the CDR1 and CDR2 sequences are DFQATT and SNEGSKA. What the work shows at the level of the full study, not this receptor alone: The high TCRbeta diversity at day 60 in some patients was ascribed to recipient T cells and intrathymic progenitors that had survived conditioning. About two months after transplant, the apparently early recovery of alphabetaT-cell counts reportedly depended on just several hundred clones that had expanded rapidly and came from non-depleted graft cells. Over subsequent months, a decline in hyperexpanded clone frequencies was noted, and after one year, T-cell counts and TCRbeta diversity were mostly ascribed to newly produced T cells.

Details on this clonotype: The specificity of this receptor is unknown. There are no base qualities to consult, and no much larger clone falls within one base.

The sample's treatment or condition label is to be understood as: allogeneic hematopoietic cell transplantation with graft depleted of TCRalphabeta T cells and CD19 B cells. Transplant recipients were children who received TCRalphabeta/CD19-depleted allogeneic hematopoietic cell grafts. Libraries were prepared through PCR. The listed sequencing device is Illumina HiSeq 2500. To normalize quantification of the TCRbeta repertoire, the TCR libraries were built with molecular barcoding that relied on unique molecular identifiers. Using fastp at Q25 and MiXCR, TCRdb reprocessed the public reads and kept productive beta chains. Every entry covers one CDR3 protein and lists the most common genes and DNA from its rows. The sample profile shows 500,000 to 750,000 distinct CDR3 sequences; 13% of them were found once. Together, the top ten hold 2.2% of the sample.

This sequence uses TRBV20-1 and TRBJ2-1, with TRBD2 identical over 8 junction bases. The clonotype comes from a male patient younger than 18 who had a stem cell transplant for acute myeloid leukemia, so the T cells may come from the graft donor. Specimen: PBMCs, mostly from graft donor cells, collected 360 days after TCRalphabeta/CD19-depleted stem cell transplant. The sequence in DNA is TGCAGTGGGCTCCCTAGCGGGCCCCAAGTGAGCAATGAGCAGTTCTTC. Protein translation: CSGLPSGPQVSNEQFF.